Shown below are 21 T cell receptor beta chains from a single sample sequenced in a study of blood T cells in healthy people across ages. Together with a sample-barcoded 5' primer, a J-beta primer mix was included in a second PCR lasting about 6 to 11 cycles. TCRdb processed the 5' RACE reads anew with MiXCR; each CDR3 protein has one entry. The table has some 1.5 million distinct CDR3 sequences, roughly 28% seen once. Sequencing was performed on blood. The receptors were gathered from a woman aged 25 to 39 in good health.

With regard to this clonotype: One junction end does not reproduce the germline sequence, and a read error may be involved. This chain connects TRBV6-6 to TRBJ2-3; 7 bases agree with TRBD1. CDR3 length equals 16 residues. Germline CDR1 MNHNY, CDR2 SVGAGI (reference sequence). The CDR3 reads CASSYRGQGDTDAQYF. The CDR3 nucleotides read TGTGCCAGCAGTTACAGAGGGCAGGGGGACACAGATGCGCAGTATTTT.

As DNA, the CDR3 is TGTGCCAGCAGCTTAGATACCCTTTTACGGAATGAGCAGTTCTTC. This codes for CASSLDTLLRNEQFF. The rearrangement links TRBV11-2 to TRBJ2-1; D remains ambiguous. The germline gives CDR1 SGHAT, CDR2 FQNNGV. The CDR3 sequence is 15 residues long. The germline V and J ends were trimmed by 0 bases and 7 bases, with 13 bases remaining between them.

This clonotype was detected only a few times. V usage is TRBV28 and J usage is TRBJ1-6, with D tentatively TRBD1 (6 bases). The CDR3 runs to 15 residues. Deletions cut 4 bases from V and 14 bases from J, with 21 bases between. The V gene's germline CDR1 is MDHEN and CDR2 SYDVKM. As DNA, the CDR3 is TGTGCCAGCAGTTATGGGGGGGCAGGTCGGACAACCCTCCACTTT. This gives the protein CASSYGGAGRTTLHF.

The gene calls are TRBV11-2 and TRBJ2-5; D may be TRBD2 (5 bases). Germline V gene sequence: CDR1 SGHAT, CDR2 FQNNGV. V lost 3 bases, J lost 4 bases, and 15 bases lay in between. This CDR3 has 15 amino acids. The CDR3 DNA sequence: TGTGCCAGCAGCTTCACGATTGGAGGCTTAGAGACCCAGTACTTC. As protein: CASSFTIGGLETQYF.

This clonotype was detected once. CDR3 nucleotides: TGCGCCAGCAGCAATTACGGGGGAGACTATGGCTACACCTTC. Protein product: CASSNYGGDYGYTF. The chain couples TRBV5-1 to TRBJ1-2, with D perhaps TRBD1 (5 bases). This CDR3 has 14 residues. Trimming took off 4 bases at V and 3 bases at J, with 13 bases between the two ends. Germline V CDR1 and CDR2: SGHRS, YFSETQ.

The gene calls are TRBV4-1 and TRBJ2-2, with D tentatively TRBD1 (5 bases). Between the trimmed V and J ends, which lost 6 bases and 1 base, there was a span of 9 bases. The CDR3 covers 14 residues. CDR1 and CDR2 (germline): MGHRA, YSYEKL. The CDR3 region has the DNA TGCGCCAGCAGTGCCAGGGTGAACACCGGGGAGCTGTTTTTT. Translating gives CASSARVNTGELFF.

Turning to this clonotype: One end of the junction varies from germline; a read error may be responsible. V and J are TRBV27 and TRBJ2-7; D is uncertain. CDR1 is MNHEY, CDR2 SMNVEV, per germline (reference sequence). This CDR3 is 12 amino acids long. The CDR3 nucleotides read TGTGCCGGCAGTCCTAACTCCTACGAGCAGTACTTC. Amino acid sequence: CAGSPNSYEQYF.

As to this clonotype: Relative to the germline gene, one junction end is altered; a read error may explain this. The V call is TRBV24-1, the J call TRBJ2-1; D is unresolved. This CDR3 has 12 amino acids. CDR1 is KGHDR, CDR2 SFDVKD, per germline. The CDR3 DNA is TGTGCCACCAGTGACGTTTACAATGGGCAGTTCTTC. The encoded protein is CATSDVYNGQFF.

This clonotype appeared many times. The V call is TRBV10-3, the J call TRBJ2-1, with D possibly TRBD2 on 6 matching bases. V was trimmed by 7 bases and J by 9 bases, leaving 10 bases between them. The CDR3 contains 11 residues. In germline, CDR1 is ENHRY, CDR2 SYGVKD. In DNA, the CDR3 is TGTGCCATCACTGCGGGGCTTGAGCAGTTCTTC. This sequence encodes CAITAGLEQFF.

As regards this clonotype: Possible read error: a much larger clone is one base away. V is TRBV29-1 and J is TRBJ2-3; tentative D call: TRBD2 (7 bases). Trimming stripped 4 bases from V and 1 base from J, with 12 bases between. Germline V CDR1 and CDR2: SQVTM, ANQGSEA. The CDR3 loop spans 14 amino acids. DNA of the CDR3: TGCAGCGTTGCCCTCGGGGGGCGCACAGATACGCAGTATTTT. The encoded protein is CSVALGGRTDTQYF.

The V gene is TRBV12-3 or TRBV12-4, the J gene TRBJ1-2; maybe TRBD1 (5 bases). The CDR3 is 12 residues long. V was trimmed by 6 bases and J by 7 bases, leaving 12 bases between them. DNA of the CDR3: TGTGCCAGCAGGGGGGGTTTCGTTGGCTACACCTTC. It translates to CASRGGFVGYTF.

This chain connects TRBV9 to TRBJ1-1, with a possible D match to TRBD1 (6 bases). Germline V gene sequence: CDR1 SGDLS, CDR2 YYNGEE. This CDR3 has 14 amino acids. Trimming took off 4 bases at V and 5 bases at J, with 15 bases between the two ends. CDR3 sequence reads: CASSNRESRTEAFF. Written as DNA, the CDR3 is TGTGCCAGCAGCAACAGGGAATCGAGGACTGAAGCTTTCTTT.

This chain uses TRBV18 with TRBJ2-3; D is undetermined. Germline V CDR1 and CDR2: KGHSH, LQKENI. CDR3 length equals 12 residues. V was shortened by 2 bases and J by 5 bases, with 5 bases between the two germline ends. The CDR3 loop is CASSPKEDTQYF. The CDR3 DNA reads TGTGCCAGCTCACCAAAGGAAGATACGCAGTATTTT.

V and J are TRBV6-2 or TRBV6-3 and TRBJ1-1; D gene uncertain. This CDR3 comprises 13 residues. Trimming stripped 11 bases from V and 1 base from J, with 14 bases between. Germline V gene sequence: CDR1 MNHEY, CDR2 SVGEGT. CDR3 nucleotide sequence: TGTGCCGCCAGGACCGACGGGAACACTGAAGCTTTCTTT. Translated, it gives CAARTDGNTEAFF.

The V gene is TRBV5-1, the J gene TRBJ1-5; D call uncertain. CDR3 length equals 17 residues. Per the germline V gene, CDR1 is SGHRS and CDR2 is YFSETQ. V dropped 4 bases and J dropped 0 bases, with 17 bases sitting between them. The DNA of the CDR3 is TGCGCCAGCAGCGAGTCCCCCATGGGTATTAGCAATCAGCCCCAGCATTTT. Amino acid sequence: CASSESPMGISNQPQHF.

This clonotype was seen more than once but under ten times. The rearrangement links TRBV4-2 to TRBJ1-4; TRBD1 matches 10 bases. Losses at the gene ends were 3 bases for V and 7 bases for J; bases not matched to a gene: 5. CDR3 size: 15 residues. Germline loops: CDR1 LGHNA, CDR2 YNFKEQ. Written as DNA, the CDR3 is TGTGCCAGCAGCCAGAGGGACAGGGGTTCTGAAAAACTGTTTTTT. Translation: CASSQRDRGSEKLFF.

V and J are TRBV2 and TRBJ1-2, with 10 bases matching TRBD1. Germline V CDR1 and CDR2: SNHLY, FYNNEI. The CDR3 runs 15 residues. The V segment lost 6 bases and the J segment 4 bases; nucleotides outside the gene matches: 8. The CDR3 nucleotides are TGTGCCAGCAGAACCGGGACAGGGGTTCGCTATGGCTACACCTTC. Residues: CASRTGTGVRYGYTF.

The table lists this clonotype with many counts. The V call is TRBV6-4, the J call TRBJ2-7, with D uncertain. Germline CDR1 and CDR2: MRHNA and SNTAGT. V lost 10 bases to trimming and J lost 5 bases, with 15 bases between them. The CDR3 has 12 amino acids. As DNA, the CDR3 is TGTGCCACAACTTACACATACGACGAGCAGTACTTC. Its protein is CATTYTYDEQYF.

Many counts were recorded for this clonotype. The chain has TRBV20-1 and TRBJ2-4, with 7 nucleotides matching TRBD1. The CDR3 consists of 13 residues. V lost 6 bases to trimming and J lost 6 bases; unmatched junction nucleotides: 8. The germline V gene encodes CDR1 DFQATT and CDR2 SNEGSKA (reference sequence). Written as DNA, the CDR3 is TGCAGTGCCCCCGGGACAGAGATAAACATTCAGTACTTC. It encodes CSAPGTEINIQYF.

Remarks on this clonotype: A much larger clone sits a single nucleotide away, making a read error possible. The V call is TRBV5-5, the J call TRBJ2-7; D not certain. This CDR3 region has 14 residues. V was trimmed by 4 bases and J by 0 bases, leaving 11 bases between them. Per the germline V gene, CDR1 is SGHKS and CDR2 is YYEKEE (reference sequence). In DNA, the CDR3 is TGTGCCAGCAGCACCAGACTGTACTCCTACGAGCAGTACTTC. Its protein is CASSTRLYSYEQYF.

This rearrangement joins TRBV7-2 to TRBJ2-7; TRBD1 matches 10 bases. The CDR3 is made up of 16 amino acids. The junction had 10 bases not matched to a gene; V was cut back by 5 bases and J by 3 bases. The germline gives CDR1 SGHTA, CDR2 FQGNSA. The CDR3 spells CASSHGIGTGVYEQYF. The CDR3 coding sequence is TGTGCCAGCAGCCATGGGATTGGGACAGGGGTCTACGAGCAGTACTTC.